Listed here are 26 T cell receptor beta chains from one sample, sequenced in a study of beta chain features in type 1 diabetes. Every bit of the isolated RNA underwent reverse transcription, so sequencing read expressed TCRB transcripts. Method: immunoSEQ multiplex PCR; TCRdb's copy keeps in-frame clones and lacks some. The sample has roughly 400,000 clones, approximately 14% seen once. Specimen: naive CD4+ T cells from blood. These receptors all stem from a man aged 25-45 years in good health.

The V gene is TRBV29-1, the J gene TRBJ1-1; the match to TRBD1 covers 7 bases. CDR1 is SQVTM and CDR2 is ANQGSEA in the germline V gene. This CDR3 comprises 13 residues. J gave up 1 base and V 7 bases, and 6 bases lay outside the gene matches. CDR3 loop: CSGVQGSNTEAFF. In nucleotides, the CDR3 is TGCAGCGGCGTACAGGGGTCGAACACTGAAGCTTTCTTT.

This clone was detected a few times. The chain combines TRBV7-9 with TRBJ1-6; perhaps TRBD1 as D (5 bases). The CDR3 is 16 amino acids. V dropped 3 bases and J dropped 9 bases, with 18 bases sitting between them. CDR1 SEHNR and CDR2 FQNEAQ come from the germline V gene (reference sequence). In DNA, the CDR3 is TGTGCCAGCAGCTTTGGGGGTGCGGTGTCAACTTCACCCCTCCACTTT. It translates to CASSFGGAVSTSPLHF.

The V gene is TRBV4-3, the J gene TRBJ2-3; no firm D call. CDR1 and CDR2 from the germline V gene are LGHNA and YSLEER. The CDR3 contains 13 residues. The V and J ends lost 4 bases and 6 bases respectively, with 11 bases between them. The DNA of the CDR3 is TGCGCCAGCAGCCCCGGACGGATGGATACGCAGTATTTT. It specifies CASSPGRMDTQYF.

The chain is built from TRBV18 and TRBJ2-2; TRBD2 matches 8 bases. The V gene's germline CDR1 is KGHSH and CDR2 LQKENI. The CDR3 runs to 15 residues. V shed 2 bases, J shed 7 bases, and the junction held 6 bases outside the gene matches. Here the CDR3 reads CASSPSSGRFGELFF. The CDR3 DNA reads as TGTGCCAGCTCACCATCCAGCGGGAGATTCGGGGAGCTGTTTTTT.

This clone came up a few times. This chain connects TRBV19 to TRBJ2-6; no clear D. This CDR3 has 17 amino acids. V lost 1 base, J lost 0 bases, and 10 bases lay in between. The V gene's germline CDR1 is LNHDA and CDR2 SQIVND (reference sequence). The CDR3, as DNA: TGTGCCAGTAGTATAGGGCTGACCATCTCTGGGGCCAACGTCCTGACTTTC. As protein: CASSIGLTISGANVLTF.

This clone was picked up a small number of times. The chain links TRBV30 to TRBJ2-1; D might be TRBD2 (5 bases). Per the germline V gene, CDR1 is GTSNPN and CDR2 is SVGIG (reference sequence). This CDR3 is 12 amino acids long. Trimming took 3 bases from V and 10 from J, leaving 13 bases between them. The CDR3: CAWSPGSWEQFF. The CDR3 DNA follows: TGTGCCTGGAGCCCGGGGTCTTGGGAGCAGTTCTTC.

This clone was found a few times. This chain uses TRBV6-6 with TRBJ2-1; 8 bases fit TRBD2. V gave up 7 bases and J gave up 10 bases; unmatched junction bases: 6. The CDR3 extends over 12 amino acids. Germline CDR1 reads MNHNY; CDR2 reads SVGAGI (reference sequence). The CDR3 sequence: CASTATSEEQFF. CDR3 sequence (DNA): TGTGCCAGCACTGCGACTAGCGAGGAGCAGTTCTTC.

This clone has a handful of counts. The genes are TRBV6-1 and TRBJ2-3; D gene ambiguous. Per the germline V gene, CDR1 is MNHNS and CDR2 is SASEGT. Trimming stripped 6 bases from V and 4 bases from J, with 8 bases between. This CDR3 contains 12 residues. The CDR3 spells CASSQSSDTQYF. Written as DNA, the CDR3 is TGTGCCAGCAGCCAAAGTTCAGATACGCAGTATTTT.

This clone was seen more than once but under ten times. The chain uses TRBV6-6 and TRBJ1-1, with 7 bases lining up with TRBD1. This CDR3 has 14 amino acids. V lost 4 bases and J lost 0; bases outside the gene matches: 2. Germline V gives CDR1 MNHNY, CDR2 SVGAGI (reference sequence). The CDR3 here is CASSWGQMNTEAFF. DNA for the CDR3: TGTGCCAGCAGTTGGGGACAGATGAACACTGAAGCTTTCTTT.

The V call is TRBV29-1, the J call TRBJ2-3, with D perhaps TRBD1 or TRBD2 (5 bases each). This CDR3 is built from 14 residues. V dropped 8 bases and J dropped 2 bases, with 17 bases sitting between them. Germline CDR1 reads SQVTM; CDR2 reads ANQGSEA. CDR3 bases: TGCAGCTCTCCCGGGACGGCCTCCACAGATACGCAGTATTTT. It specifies CSSPGTASTDTQYF.

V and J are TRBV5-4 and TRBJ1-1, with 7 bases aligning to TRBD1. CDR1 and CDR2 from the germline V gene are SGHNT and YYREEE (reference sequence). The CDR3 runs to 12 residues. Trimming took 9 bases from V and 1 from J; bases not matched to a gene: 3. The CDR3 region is CATGQENTEAFF. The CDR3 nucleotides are TGTGCCACCGGACAGGAGAACACTGAAGCTTTCTTT.

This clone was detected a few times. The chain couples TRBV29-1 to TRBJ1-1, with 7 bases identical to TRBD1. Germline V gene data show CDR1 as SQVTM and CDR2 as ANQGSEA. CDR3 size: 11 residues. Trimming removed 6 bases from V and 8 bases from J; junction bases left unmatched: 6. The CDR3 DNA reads TGCAGCGTCGGGGGGGGACAGGAAGCTTTCTTT. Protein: CSVGGGQEAFF.

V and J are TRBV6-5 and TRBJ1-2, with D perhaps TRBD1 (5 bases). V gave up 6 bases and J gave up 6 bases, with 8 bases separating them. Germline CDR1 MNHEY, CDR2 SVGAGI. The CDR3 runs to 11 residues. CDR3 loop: CASSRGNGYTF. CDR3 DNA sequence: TGTGCCAGCAGCCGGGGGAATGGCTACACCTTC.

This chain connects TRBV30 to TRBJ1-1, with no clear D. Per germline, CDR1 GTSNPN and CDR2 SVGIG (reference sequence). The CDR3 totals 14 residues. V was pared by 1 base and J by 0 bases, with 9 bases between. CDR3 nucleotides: TGTGCCTGGAGTGGGCAGTTTATGAACACTGAAGCTTTCTTT. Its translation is CAWSGQFMNTEAFF.

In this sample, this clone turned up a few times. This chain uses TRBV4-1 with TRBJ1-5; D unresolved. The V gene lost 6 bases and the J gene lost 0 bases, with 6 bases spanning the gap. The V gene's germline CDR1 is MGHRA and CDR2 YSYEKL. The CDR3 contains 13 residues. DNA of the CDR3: TGCGCCAGCAGTTTATATAGCAATCAGCCCCAGCATTTT. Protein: CASSLYSNQPQHF.

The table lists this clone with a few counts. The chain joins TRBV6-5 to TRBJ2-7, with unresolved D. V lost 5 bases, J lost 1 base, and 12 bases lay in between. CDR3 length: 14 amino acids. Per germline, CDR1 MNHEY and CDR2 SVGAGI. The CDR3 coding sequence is TGTGCCAGCAGTGAACTCCTGGGGTCCTACGAGCAGTACGTC. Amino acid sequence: CASSELLGSYEQYV.

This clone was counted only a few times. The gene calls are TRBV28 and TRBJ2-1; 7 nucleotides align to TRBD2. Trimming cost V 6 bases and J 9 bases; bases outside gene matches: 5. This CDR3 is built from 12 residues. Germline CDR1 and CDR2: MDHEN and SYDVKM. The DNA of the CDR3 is TGTGCCAGCAGGCAACCTAGCGGTGAGCAGTTCTTC. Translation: CASRQPSGEQFF.

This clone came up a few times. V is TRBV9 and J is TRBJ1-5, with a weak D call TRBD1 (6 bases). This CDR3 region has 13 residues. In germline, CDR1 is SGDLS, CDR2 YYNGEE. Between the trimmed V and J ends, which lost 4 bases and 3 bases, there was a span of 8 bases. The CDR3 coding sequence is TGTGCCAGCAGCCAGGGGAACAATCAGCCCCAGCATTTT. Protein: CASSQGNNQPQHF.

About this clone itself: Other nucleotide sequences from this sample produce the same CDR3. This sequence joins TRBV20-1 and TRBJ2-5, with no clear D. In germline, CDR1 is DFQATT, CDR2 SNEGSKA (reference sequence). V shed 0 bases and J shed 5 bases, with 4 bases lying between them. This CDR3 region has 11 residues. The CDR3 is CSARDGETQYF. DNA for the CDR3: TGCAGTGCTAGAGATGGGGAGACCCAGTACTTC.

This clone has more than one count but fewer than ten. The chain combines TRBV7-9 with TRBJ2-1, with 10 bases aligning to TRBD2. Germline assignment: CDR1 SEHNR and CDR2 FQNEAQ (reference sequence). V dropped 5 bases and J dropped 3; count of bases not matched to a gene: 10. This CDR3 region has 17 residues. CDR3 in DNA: TGTGCCAGCAGCACATTGTACGGGACTAGCGACTACAATGAGCAGTTCTTC. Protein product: CASSTLYGTSDYNEQFF.

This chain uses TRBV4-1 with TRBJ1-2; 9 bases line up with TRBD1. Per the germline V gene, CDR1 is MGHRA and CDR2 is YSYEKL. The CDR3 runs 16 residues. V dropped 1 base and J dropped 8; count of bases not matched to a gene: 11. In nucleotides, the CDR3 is TGCGCCAGCAGCCAAGTCGGGACAGGGTCTAAGAAGGGCTACACCTTC. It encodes CASSQVGTGSKKGYTF.

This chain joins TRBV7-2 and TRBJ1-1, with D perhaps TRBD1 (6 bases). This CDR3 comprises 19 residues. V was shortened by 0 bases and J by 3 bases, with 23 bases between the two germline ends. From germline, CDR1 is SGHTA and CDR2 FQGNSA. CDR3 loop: CASSLAAGGAVLAYTEAFF. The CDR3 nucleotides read TGTGCCAGCAGCTTAGCGGCCGGGGGCGCGGTTTTGGCCTACACTGAAGCTTTCTTT.

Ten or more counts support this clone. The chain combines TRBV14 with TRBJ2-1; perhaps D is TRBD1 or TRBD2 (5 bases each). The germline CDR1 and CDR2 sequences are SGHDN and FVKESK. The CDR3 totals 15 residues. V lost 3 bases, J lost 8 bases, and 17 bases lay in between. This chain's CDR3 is CASSQSVGPVDEQFF. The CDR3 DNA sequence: TGTGCCAGCAGCCAGAGCGTGGGACCAGTGGATGAGCAGTTCTTC. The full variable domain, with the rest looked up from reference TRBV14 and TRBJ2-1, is EAGVTQFPSHSVIEKGQTVTLRCDPISGHDNLYWYRRVMGKEIKFLLHFVKESKQDESGMPNNRFLAERTGGTYSTLKVQPAELEDSGVYFCASSQSVGPVDEQFFGPGTRLTVL.

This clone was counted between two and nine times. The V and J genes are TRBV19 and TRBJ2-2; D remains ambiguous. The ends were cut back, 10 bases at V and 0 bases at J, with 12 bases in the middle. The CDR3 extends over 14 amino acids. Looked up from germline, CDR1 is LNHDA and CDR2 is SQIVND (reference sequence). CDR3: CATVRHPNTGELFF. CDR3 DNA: TGTGCCACAGTGCGGCACCCGAACACCGGGGAGCTGTTTTTT.

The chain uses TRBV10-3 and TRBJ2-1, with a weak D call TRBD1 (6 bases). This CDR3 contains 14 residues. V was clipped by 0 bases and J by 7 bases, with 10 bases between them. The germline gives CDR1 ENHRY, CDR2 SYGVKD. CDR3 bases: TGTGCCATCAGTGAGTCTCCCACAGGGAATGAGCAGTTCTTC. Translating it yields CAISESPTGNEQFF.

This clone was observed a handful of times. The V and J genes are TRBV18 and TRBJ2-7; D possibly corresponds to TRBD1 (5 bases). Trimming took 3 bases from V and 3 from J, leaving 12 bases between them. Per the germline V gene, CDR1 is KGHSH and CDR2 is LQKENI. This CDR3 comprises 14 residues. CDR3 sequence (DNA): TGTGCCAGCTCACCGACCGACAGCCTCTACGAGCAGTACGTC. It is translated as CASSPTDSLYEQYV.